Sequencing of this T cell receptor (beta chain) was carried out in a study of vaccination effects on CD4 cells after COVID-19. The ViraFEST assay expanded antigen-specific CD4+ T cells with viral peptide pools before sequencing. Culturing for 9 to 10 days preceded CD4+ T cell isolation. Each participant received a vaccine that was either BNT162b2 or mRNA-1273, given as two doses. Study-level points and caveats: Few convalescent patients, and no early post-infection timepoints, were available to the study.

On this clone itself: What it recognizes is unknown.

The data were produced by immunoSEQ multiplex PCR, yet TCRdb's version contains in-frame clones alone and is incomplete. The sample consists of tens of thousands of clones, over 60% of them appearing once. Trimming at V came to 3 bases and at J to 5 bases, leaving 6 bases not matched to a gene. The CDR3 is 16 amino acids. Germline assignment: CDR1 KGHDR and CDR2 SFDVKD. The chain employs TRBV24-1 and TRBJ2-5, with 12 bases that match TRBD1. This material consisted of CD4+ T cells from PBMCs cultured with HCoV-OC43 spike peptides, taken after COVID-19 vaccination. As to subset: HCoV-OC43 spike overlapping peptide pool stimulation. The receptor comes from a human donor who received a COVID-19 vaccine. CDR3 DNA sequence: TGTGCCACCAGTGATCTGGGGACAGGGGGCCAGGAGACCCAGTACTTC. This translates into CATSDLGTGGQETQYF.